This T cell receptor beta chain was obtained from a study of regulatory T cells in long-lasting Graves disease. With iRepertoire HTBI primers and Arm-PCR of CDR3 regions, TCR beta libraries were built. MiXCR, applied by TCRdb to the multiplex PCR reads, yields one record per CDR3 protein. The sample includes approximately 540,000 distinct CDR3 sequences, approximately 12% of them seen just once. There are many counts of this clonotype. Germline CDR1 reads DFQATT; CDR2 reads SNEGSKA (reference sequence). V dropped 6 bases and J dropped 8 bases, with 16 bases sitting between them. The CDR3 runs 13 residues. Described time point: newly diagnosed GD, antithyroid drugs for less than 3 months. Researchers made the TCR library from RNA that was extracted from PBMCs. This sample also appeared in a second study, on T cells in Graves' hyperthyroidism and ophthalmopathy. From that report: Diagnoses were made from clinical symptoms, serum measures (thyroxine and TRAb), thyroid ultrasound and orbital computed tomography.

The sequence derives from a woman in her thirties with Graves disease. This chain connects TRBV20-1 to TRBJ1-4; D might be TRBD1 (5 bases). The sample in question was peripheral blood mononuclear cells (PBMCs), obtained at new diagnosis, from a patient treated with antithyroid drugs. CDR3 DNA: TGCAGTGCATGGGCGGGGGGTGGAGAAAAACTGTTTTTT. As protein: CSAWAGGGEKLFF.